These 29 T cell receptor beta chains came from one sample sequenced in a study of blood T cells in healthy people across ages. Combining a sample-barcoded 5' primer with a J-beta primer mix, a second PCR ran for about 7 to 11 cycles. TCRdb itself ran the 5' RACE reads through MiXCR, one entry per CDR3 protein. The table includes about 1.8 million distinct CDR3 sequences, around half detected once. The sample consisted of blood. Receptors originate from a middle-aged woman in good health.

The chain links TRBV15 to TRBJ1-2, with D possibly matching TRBD1 (5 bases). CDR3 length: 15 residues. Germline V gene lookup returns CDR1 LNHNV and CDR2 YYDKDF (reference sequence). V dropped 0 bases and J dropped 4 bases, with 12 bases sitting between them. CDR3: CATSRDQGRVYGYTF. Here the CDR3 DNA reads TGTGCCACCAGCAGAGATCAGGGCAGGGTCTATGGCTACACCTTC.

This chain uses TRBV6-6 with TRBJ2-3; D gene uncertain. The CDR3 totals 13 residues. Germline CDR1 is MNHNY and CDR2 is SVGAGI (reference sequence). Trimming took off 11 bases at V and 1 base at J, with 13 bases between the two ends. This CDR3 is CAFSNRGTDTQYF. In DNA form, the CDR3 reads TGTGCCTTCTCCAACCGAGGCACAGATACGCAGTATTTT.

The chain links TRBV7-2 to TRBJ2-3, with 7 bases lining up with TRBD2. Germline CDR1 SGHTA, CDR2 FQGNSA. CDR3 length: 16 amino acids. Trimming removed 5 bases from V and 2 bases from J; junction bases left unmatched: 10. In DNA form, the CDR3 reads TGTGCCAGCAGCAGACCCGGTGGGGGGGACACAGATACGCAGTATTTT. Translation gives CASSRPGGGDTDTQYF.

This clonotype has just a few counts. The chain links TRBV6-6 to TRBJ2-7; D is undetermined. The germline V gene encodes CDR1 MNHNY and CDR2 SVGAGI (reference sequence). This CDR3 spans 14 amino acids. V lost 10 bases to trimming and J lost 3 bases, with 19 bases between them. Here the CDR3 DNA reads TGTGCCACCGGGTCCTATAGCCAGGTCTACGAGCAGTACTTC. Translated: CATGSYSQVYEQYF.

This clonotype was found a few times. DNA of the CDR3: TGTGCCAGCAGGACTAACAACGTATTTAATGAGCAGTTCTTC. Its translation: CASRTNNVFNEQFF. The chain joins TRBV6-5 to TRBJ2-1; a weak D match, TRBD2 (5 bases). Germline assignment: CDR1 MNHEY and CDR2 SVGAGI. V lost 6 bases to trimming and J lost 7 bases, with 16 bases between them. This CDR3 spans 14 amino acids.

This clonotype has more than one count but fewer than ten. This rearrangement joins TRBV28 to TRBJ2-1, with D perhaps TRBD1 or TRBD2 (6 bases each). Germline V CDR1 and CDR2: MDHEN, SYDVKM. Trimming took 6 bases from V and 6 from J, leaving 18 bases between them. This CDR3 is 15 amino acids long. DNA of the CDR3: TGTGCCAGCAGGGGGGGAGGACAGTCCGGCAATGAGCAGTTCTTC. Protein sequence: CASRGGGQSGNEQFF.

The chain joins TRBV13 to TRBJ2-1; the match to TRBD2 covers 7 bases. Germline V CDR1 and CDR2: PRHDT, FYEKMQ (reference sequence). V trimming: 5 bases; J trimming: 2 bases; junction bases outside the gene matches: 9. CDR3 size: 16 residues. CDR3 DNA: TGTGCCAGCAGCCTGCCCCTGACTAGCCCCTACAATGAGCAGTTCTTC. It is translated as CASSLPLTSPYNEQFF.

This clonotype was seen more than once but under ten times. This chain's CDR3 is CASSWTVEGEQFF. The CDR3 DNA reads as TGTGCCAGCAGTTGGACAGTAGAAGGCGAGCAGTTCTTC. V gene TRBV6-5 combines with J gene TRBJ2-1; the D gene is possibly TRBD1 (6 bases). Trimming stripped 4 bases from V and 10 bases from J, with 14 bases between. This CDR3 is built from 13 residues. Germline CDR1 is MNHEY and CDR2 is SVGAGI.

Only one count was recorded for this clonotype. The chain employs TRBV20-1 and TRBJ2-5; 9 bases are a match to TRBD1. With the DNA end fitting TRBJ2-7 better, the J assignment may be wrong. Germline assignment: CDR1 DFQATT and CDR2 SNEGSKA (reference sequence). CDR3 length equals 14 residues. The CDR3 nucleotides read TGCAGTGCTACCCGGGACAGGGTCACCTACGAGCAGTACTTC. Residues: CSATRDRVTYEQYF.

This clonotype was counted only a few times. The CDR3 DNA follows: TGTGCCAGCAGTTTACCGGCAGGCGATAATCAGCCCCAGCATTTT. This encodes CASSLPAGDNQPQHF. The gene calls are TRBV28 and TRBJ1-5; D unclear. Between the trimmed V and J ends, which lost 2 bases and 4 bases, there was a span of 12 bases. Germline assignment: CDR1 MDHEN and CDR2 SYDVKM. CDR3 length: 15 amino acids.

This chain links TRBV20-1 with TRBJ2-1; 7 bases align to TRBD2. CDR1 is DFQATT and CDR2 is SNEGSKA in the germline V gene (reference sequence). The CDR3 is 15 amino acids. The trim removed 0 bases at V and 3 bases at J, leaving 5 bases unmatched. The CDR3 is CSARDLGGNYNEQFF. DNA for the CDR3: TGCAGTGCTAGAGATCTGGGGGGGAACTACAATGAGCAGTTCTTC.

This clonotype was counted once. The rearrangement joins TRBV21-1 to TRBJ2-5. TRBV21-1 is a recognized pseudogene. CDR3 length: 12 residues. The CDR3 here is CASSITTETQYF. CDR3 coding DNA: TGTGCCAGCAGCATAACGACAGAGACCCAGTACTTC.

As for this clonotype: One end of the junction does not line up with germline, which may come from a read error. This chain joins TRBV7-2 and TRBJ2-1, with no clear D. The CDR3 spans 14 residues. Germline V gene lookup returns CDR1 SGHTA and CDR2 FQGNSA. CDR3 bases: TGTGCCAGCAGCTTAAGGTCCGTTTACAAGGAGCAGTTCTTC. Protein: CASSLRSVYKEQFF.

The chain joins TRBV27 to TRBJ1-5; D remains unclear. CDR3 length: 15 residues. V lost 4 bases and J 0 bases, leaving 10 bases between the germline ends. The germline V gene has CDR1 MNHEY and CDR2 SMNVEV (reference sequence). The CDR3: CASSSGRTSNQPQHF. The DNA for the CDR3 is TGTGCCAGCAGTTCCGGACGTACTAGCAATCAGCCCCAGCATTTT.

The J gene is TRBJ2-3, the V gene TRBV7-3; unclear D gene. Trimming took 4 bases from V and 0 from J, leaving 11 bases between them. CDR1 is SGHTA, CDR2 FQGTGA, per germline. The CDR3 is 15 residues long. The CDR3 DNA is TGTGCCAGCAGCTCAATAAGGACCAGCACAGATACGCAGTATTTT. This codes for CASSSIRTSTDTQYF.

Ten or more counts support this clonotype. The genes are TRBV7-9 and TRBJ1-4; D is uncertain. The CDR3 is 14 amino acids. CDR1 and CDR2 from the germline V gene are SEHNR and FQNEAQ (reference sequence). V was pared by 1 base and J by 4 bases, with 7 bases between. The CDR3 reads CASSLGHGNEKLFF. In DNA, the CDR3 is TGTGCCAGCAGCTTAGGTCACGGTAATGAAAAACTGTTTTTT.

V and J are TRBV20-1 and TRBJ1-2; D is perhaps TRBD1 (6 bases). The CDR3 length is 12 residues. Germline V CDR1 and CDR2: DFQATT, SNEGSKA (reference sequence). V was shortened by 8 bases and J by 3 bases, with 13 bases between the two germline ends. This CDR3 reads CSRGGDDYGYTF. DNA for the CDR3: TGCAGTAGAGGGGGGGATGACTATGGCTACACCTTC.

The chain joins TRBV6-2 or TRBV6-3 to TRBJ2-5; maybe TRBD2 (6 bases). Trimming left V 2 bases short and J 9 bases short, with 19 bases between. This CDR3 has 15 amino acids. Germline CDR1 is MNHEY and CDR2 is SVGEGT. The CDR3 coding sequence is TGTGCCAGCAGTTACCCGAACGAAATTAGGGAGGCCCAGTACTTC. Residues: CASSYPNEIREAQYF.

V gene TRBV4-2 combines with J gene TRBJ2-3, with 11 bases identical to TRBD2. J lost 2 bases, V lost 1 base, and 5 bases had no gene match. CDR1 and CDR2 (germline): LGHNA, YNFKEQ. The CDR3 loop spans 17 amino acids. The CDR3 DNA reads as TGTGCCAGCAGCCAAGGACTAGCGGGATCCCTCACAGATACGCAGTATTTT. Protein product: CASSQGLAGSLTDTQYF.

The V gene is TRBV5-1, the J gene TRBJ2-1, with 10 nucleotides matching TRBD2. This CDR3 is 16 amino acids long. From germline, CDR1 is SGHRS and CDR2 YFSETQ. Trimming cost V 1 base and J 9 bases; bases outside gene matches: 10. In nucleotides, the CDR3 is TGCGCCAGCAGCTTGACACCGGGACTAGCGAGGGGTGAGCAGTTCTTC. Translation gives CASSLTPGLARGEQFF. The full variable domain, rest sourced from reference TRBV5-1 and TRBJ2-1, is KAGVTQTPRYLIKTRGQQVTLSCSPISGHRSVSWYQQTPGQGLQFLFEYFSETQRNKGNFPGRFSGRQFSNSRSEMNVSTLELGDSALYLCASSLTPGLARGEQFFGPGTRLTVL.

This clonotype was picked up a small number of times. The rearrangement joins TRBV20-1 to TRBJ2-5, with TRBD2 matching 13 bases. Germline V gives CDR1 DFQATT, CDR2 SNEGSKA (reference sequence). The ends lost 6 bases at V and 1 base at J; junction bases unmatched: 8. This CDR3 has 16 amino acids. The chain's CDR3 is CSAPTTSGGPQETQYF. In nucleotides, the CDR3 is TGCAGTGCGCCTACGACTAGCGGGGGGCCCCAAGAGACCCAGTACTTC.

In this sample, this clonotype turned up a few times. The chain combines TRBV5-1 with TRBJ1-2; the D gene is possibly TRBD1 (6 bases). V lost 2 bases and J lost 2, with 10 bases in between. CDR1 is SGHRS, CDR2 YFSETQ, per germline. The CDR3 loop spans 14 amino acids. CDR3 amino acids: CASSFDRRNYGYTF. The CDR3 nucleotides are TGCGCCAGCAGCTTTGACAGGCGAAACTATGGCTACACCTTC.

The genes are TRBV6-6 and TRBJ2-2; 7 nucleotides match TRBD1. The CDR3 spans 15 residues. V was clipped by 8 bases and J by 2 bases; unmatched bases: 8. CDR1 and CDR2 from the germline V gene are MNHNY and SVGAGI (reference sequence). The CDR3 spells CASLNGQVNTGELFF. Here the CDR3 DNA reads TGTGCCAGCCTTAACGGACAGGTCAACACCGGGGAGCTGTTTTTT.

This clonotype was seen more than once but under ten times. The chain joins TRBV5-1 to TRBJ1-4; no clear D. This CDR3 is 13 amino acids long. V gave up 0 bases and J gave up 6 bases, with 6 bases separating them. Germline V gene lookup returns CDR1 SGHRS and CDR2 YFSETQ. The CDR3 loop reads CASSLDGDEKLFF. The CDR3 region has the DNA TGCGCCAGCAGCTTGGATGGTGATGAAAAACTGTTTTTT.

The rearrangement links TRBV2 to TRBJ2-7, with D perhaps matching TRBD1 (6 bases). This CDR3 has 14 amino acids. V was cut by 6 bases and J by 9 bases, with 21 bases left in between. The V gene's germline CDR1 is SNHLY and CDR2 FYNNEI. This CDR3 reads CASRAGQNLDGQYF. The CDR3 DNA is TGTGCCAGCAGAGCAGGACAGAACCTAGACGGGCAGTACTTC.

This sequence joins TRBV18 and TRBJ2-1; D gene ambiguous. V lost 6 bases and J lost 10, with 19 bases in between. The CDR3 has 14 residues. Per the germline V gene, CDR1 is KGHSH and CDR2 is LQKENI. CDR3: CASSLKEVGSEQFF. The CDR3 nucleotides read TGTGCCAGCTCCCTAAAGGAAGTAGGATCCGAGCAGTTCTTC.

V usage is TRBV3-1 and J usage is TRBJ1-1; D is perhaps TRBD1 (6 bases). The CDR3 loop spans 15 amino acids. V shed 4 bases and J shed 6 bases, with 18 bases lying between them. The V gene's germline CDR1 is LGHDT and CDR2 YNNKEL (reference sequence). The CDR3 sequence: CASSLGTPGRAEAFF. For the CDR3, the DNA is TGTGCCAGCAGCCTCGGGACACCTGGGAGGGCTGAAGCTTTCTTT.

The chain recombines TRBV7-2 with TRBJ2-7; the D gene is possibly TRBD1 (6 bases). This CDR3 spans 15 amino acids. The V end was cut by 4 bases, the J end by 2 bases, with 15 bases between. Per the germline V gene, CDR1 is SGHTA and CDR2 is FQGNSA. For the CDR3, the DNA is TGTGCCAGCAGCTCGGGACACCTGATAACCTACGAGCAGTACTTC. The encoded protein is CASSSGHLITYEQYF.

The chain recombines TRBV12-3 or TRBV12-4 with TRBJ1-4; possible D gene TRBD1, 6 bases. The CDR3 consists of 14 residues. Between the trimmed V and J ends, which lost 4 bases and 8 bases, there was a span of 14 bases. The CDR3 nucleotides are TGTGCCAGCAGTTCCCAGGCCGGGGGCGAAAAACTGTTTTTT. It is translated as CASSSQAGGEKLFF.